One sample yielded the 14 T cell receptor beta chains listed below, sequenced in a study of blood T cell repertoires in COVID-19. Repertoires were generated with immunoSEQ multiplex PCR, while TCRdb's copy carries only in-frame clones and drops some. This table has about 170,000 clones, 83% appearing once. The source material was peripheral blood. Receptor source: a woman in her 70s who had recovered from COVID-19.

The genes are TRBV23-1 and TRBJ1-2, with TRBD1 identical over 7 bases. TRBV23-1 is an ORF, and what it does is uncertain. V shed 1 base and J 1 base; nucleotides not matched to a gene: 6. The CDR3 covers 16 residues. This CDR3 reads CASSQYKGAINYGYTF. For the CDR3, the DNA is TGCGCCAGCAGTCAATATAAGGGGGCCATTAACTATGGCTACACCTTC.

The chain couples TRBV23-1 to TRBJ2-5; 9 positions agree with TRBD1. TRBV23-1 has ORF status, its function being uncertain. J gave up 3 bases and V 1 base, and 6 bases lay outside the gene matches. The CDR3 sequence is 16 residues long. CDR3: CASSQFKDRGKETQYF. The DNA of the CDR3 is TGCGCCAGCAGTCAATTTAAGGACAGGGGTAAAGAGACCCAGTACTTC.

The chain is built from TRBV6-5 and TRBJ1-1, with D unclear. Germline lookup yields CDR1 MNHEY and CDR2 SVGAGI. The CDR3 is made up of 14 amino acids. Trimming took off 0 bases at V and 1 base at J, with 6 bases between the two ends. In DNA, the CDR3 is TGTGCCAGCAGTTACTCGAGAGGGAACACTGAAGCTTTCTTT. Encoded protein: CASSYSRGNTEAFF.

V is TRBV20-1 and J is TRBJ2-4; 10 nucleotides match TRBD1. The CDR3 runs 11 residues. Trimming cost V 8 bases and J 9 bases; bases outside gene matches: 4. Germline V lookup: CDR1 DFQATT, CDR2 SNEGSKA (reference sequence). The CDR3 sequence: CSPGTGAIQYF. Here the CDR3 DNA reads TGCAGTCCCGGGACAGGGGCCATTCAGTACTTC.

CDR3 in amino acids: CASSPRGGLAGYTF. In DNA form, the CDR3 reads TGTGCCAGCAGCCCCCGTGGAGGGCTGGCTGGCTACACCTTC. This chain connects TRBV6-2 or TRBV6-3 to TRBJ1-2; unclear D gene. This CDR3 spans 14 amino acids. V lost 6 bases and J 7 bases, leaving 18 bases between the germline ends. CDR1 is MNHEY and CDR2 is SVGEGT in the germline V gene.

The chain carries TRBV5-4 and TRBJ2-5; TRBD2 matches 7 bases. In germline, CDR1 is SGHNT, CDR2 YYREEE (reference sequence). The CDR3 runs to 14 residues. The V and J ends lost 6 bases and 5 bases, in that order; junction bases with no gene match: 10. The CDR3 DNA sequence: TGTGCCAGCACCGCGGGAGCGGGTTGGGAGACCCAGTACTTC. Protein sequence: CASTAGAGWETQYF.

The gene calls are TRBV7-2 and TRBJ1-2; D ambiguous. The CDR3 runs 13 residues. Deletions cut 8 bases from V and 1 base from J, with 11 bases between. Germline V lookup: CDR1 SGHTA, CDR2 FQGNSA. CDR3 bases: TGTGCCAGCGGCCAGCGAGGTAACTATGGCTACACCTTC. Protein: CASGQRGNYGYTF.

The J gene is TRBJ2-3, the V gene TRBV24-1; 12 positions agree with TRBD2. This CDR3 contains 22 residues. Germline V lookup: CDR1 KGHDR, CDR2 SFDVKD. V dropped 3 bases and J dropped 5; count of bases not matched to a gene: 23. The CDR3 DNA reads as TGTGCCACCAGTGATAGCCCCAACCCTCTAGCGGGGGGGCGTCAGGAGTTAGATACGCAGTATTTT. Amino acid sequence: CATSDSPNPLAGGRQELDTQYF.

V is TRBV6-1 and J is TRBJ2-7, with D possibly TRBD2 on 6 matching bases. The CDR3 consists of 12 residues. Trimming took 7 bases from V and 7 from J, leaving 14 bases between them. Germline loops: CDR1 MNHNS, CDR2 SASEGT. CDR3 DNA: TGTGCCAGCACCTCCCCGGGGAGGGAGCAGTACTTC. As protein: CASTSPGREQYF.

The V gene is TRBV28, the J gene TRBJ1-5, with 11 bases lining up with TRBD1. Germline loops: CDR1 MDHEN, CDR2 SYDVKM. This CDR3 comprises 16 residues. The V gene end was trimmed by 4 bases and the J gene end by 2 bases; junction bases not matched to a gene: 4. In nucleotides, the CDR3 is TGTGCCAGCAGTTGGGACAGGGGGTCGGGCAATCAGCCCCAGCATTTT. Translating gives CASSWDRGSGNQPQHF. Looking up the rest from reference TRBV28 and TRBJ1-5 gives the full variable domain: DVKVTQSSRYLVKRTGEKVFLECVQDMDHENMFWYRQDPGLGLRLIYFSYDVKMKEKGDIPEGYSVSREKKERFSLILESASTNQTSMYLCASSWDRGSGNQPQHFGDGTRLSIL.

This clone showed up just a few times. The chain uses TRBV5-4 and TRBJ1-2, with D uncertain. The CDR3 extends over 14 amino acids. CDR1 and CDR2 (germline): SGHNT, YYREEE (reference sequence). The ends were cut back, 4 bases at V and 3 bases at J, with 13 bases in the middle. The CDR3 nucleotides are TGTGCCAGCAGCCCGGAGGGCGGGGACTATGGCTACACCTTC. Encoded protein: CASSPEGGDYGYTF.

The V gene is TRBV4-1, the J gene TRBJ2-5, with a weak D call TRBD1 (8 bases). Trimming took off 2 bases at V and 5 bases at J, with 12 bases between the two ends. The CDR3 extends over 14 amino acids. Germline V gene data show CDR1 as MGHRA and CDR2 as YSYEKL. The CDR3 loop is CASSQTQGGETQYF. The CDR3 region has the DNA TGCGCCAGCAGCCAAACACAGGGGGGGGAGACCCAGTACTTC.

This clone has just one count. The chain has TRBV30 and TRBJ1-2; TRBD1 matches at 8 bases. In germline, CDR1 is GTSNPN, CDR2 SVGIG (reference sequence). The CDR3 extends over 15 amino acids. V lost 1 base and J lost 2; bases outside the gene matches: 6. Here the CDR3 reads CAWSAGQDVNYGYTF. In DNA form, the CDR3 reads TGTGCCTGGAGTGCGGGACAGGACGTGAACTATGGCTACACCTTC.

The rearrangement uses TRBV20-1 and TRBJ2-5, with D unclear. The CDR3 is made up of 11 amino acids. V lost 4 bases and J 0 bases, leaving 3 bases between the germline ends. Germline values: CDR1 DFQATT, CDR2 SNEGSKA (reference sequence). Written as DNA, the CDR3 is TGCAGTGCTATCTACCAAGAGACCCAGTACTTC. Translating it yields CSAIYQETQYF.